A single sample is the source of the 8 T cell receptor beta chains below, sequenced in a study of OX40 agonist ivuxolimab in advanced cancers. Assay: immunoSEQ multiplex PCR; the TCRdb copy retains only in-frame clones and omits some. The sample consists of about 45,000 clones, less than 90% of them appearing once. The sample consisted of CD4+ or CD8+ T cells sorted from blood, taken in a trial of the OX40 agonist ivuxolimab. The receptor set was obtained from an adult with an advanced solid tumor such as melanoma, head and neck, liver or kidney cancer.

This clone has a handful of counts. The chain combines TRBV7-8 with TRBJ1-6; 7 bases fit TRBD1. V dropped 4 bases and J dropped 7; count of bases not matched to a gene: 7. Looked up from germline, CDR1 is SGHVS and CDR2 is FQNEAQ. The CDR3 extends over 15 amino acids. CDR3 in DNA: TGTGCCAGCAGCTCGAACAGGGGAGCGAATTCACCCCTCCACTTT. Amino acid sequence: CASSSNRGANSPLHF.

The chain links TRBV27 to TRBJ2-1; D is ambiguous. CDR1 and CDR2 from the germline V gene are MNHEY and SMNVEV (reference sequence). The CDR3 runs 11 residues. The V gene lost 3 bases and the J gene lost 9 bases, with 6 bases spanning the gap. CDR3 residues: CASSLRGEQFF. DNA for the CDR3: TGTGCCAGCAGTTTGAGAGGTGAGCAGTTCTTC.

The chain is built from TRBV4-1 and TRBJ2-7; either TRBD1 or TRBD2 may supply D (7 bases each). The CDR3 has 14 amino acids. Germline V CDR1 and CDR2: MGHRA, YSYEKL. The V end was cut by 4 bases, the J end by 4 bases, with 14 bases between. The DNA for the CDR3 is TGCGCCAGCAGCCCAGGGGGGGTAGCGTACGAGCAGTACTTC. Amino acid sequence: CASSPGGVAYEQYF.

DNA for the CDR3: TGTGCCAGCAGTGATGTTAAGGATACGCAGTATTTT. Translating it yields CASSDVKDTQYF. This sequence joins TRBV2 and TRBJ2-3; D remains ambiguous. The CDR3 has 12 residues. Germline V gene lookup returns CDR1 SNHLY and CDR2 FYNNEI. Trimming removed 3 bases at V and 6 bases at J, with 7 bases between.

This chain joins TRBV15 and TRBJ1-5, with 7 positions matching TRBD1. Germline V gene data show CDR1 as LNHNV and CDR2 as YYDKDF (reference sequence). This CDR3 has 16 residues. With 5 bases clipped from V and 6 bases from J, the junction kept 13 bases outside the gene matches. The CDR3 region has the DNA TGTGCCACCAGCTCCCCCGAGAAGGGGGCAAGTCAGCCCCAGCATTTT. It specifies CATSSPEKGASQPQHF.

V usage is TRBV27 and J usage is TRBJ2-7; no reliable D call. From germline, CDR1 is MNHEY and CDR2 SMNVEV (reference sequence). This CDR3 region has 13 residues. V lost 3 bases and J 0 bases, leaving 6 bases between the germline ends. CDR3 bases: TGTGCCAGCAGTTTTACAAGCTCCTACGAGCAGTACTTC. This codes for CASSFTSSYEQYF.

The gene calls are TRBV30 and TRBJ2-7; D remains ambiguous. CDR3 size: 13 residues. Trimming shortened V by 2 bases and J by 12 bases, and 20 bases separated the two germline ends. Germline CDR1 GTSNPN, CDR2 SVGIG (reference sequence). CDR3 in DNA: TGTGCCTGGAGTACCTCGACCAGATCATACCGGTACTTC. Translated, it gives CAWSTSTRSYRYF.

V is TRBV25-1 and J is TRBJ2-7; no reliable D call. The CDR3 runs to 12 residues. Between the trimmed V and J ends, which lost 7 bases and 2 bases, there was a span of 9 bases. Germline V gene lookup returns CDR1 MGHDK and CDR2 SYGVNS. CDR3 in amino acids: CASIDRTYEQYF. CDR3 sequence (DNA): TGTGCCAGCATCGACCGAACCTACGAGCAGTACTTC.